These 18 T cell receptor beta chains were sequenced from one sample in a study of blood T cell repertoires in COVID-19. Generated by immunoSEQ multiplex PCR, the TCRdb table keeps only in-frame clones and is missing some. The sample lists 150,000 to 200,000 clones; roughly 84% were seen once. Source material: peripheral blood. The source is a woman in her 70s with COVID-19, enrolled during active disease.

There are a few counts of this clone. The gene calls are TRBV29-1 and TRBJ2-7, with TRBD2 matching over 9 bases. Germline CDR1 reads SQVTM; CDR2 reads ANQGSEA. J gave up 1 base and V 4 bases, and 5 bases lay outside the gene matches. This CDR3 has 14 amino acids. The CDR3 sequence is CSVVASGTSYEQYF. The CDR3 DNA is TGCAGCGTTGTAGCTAGCGGGACGTCCTACGAGCAGTACTTC.

The J gene is TRBJ1-1, the V gene TRBV5-4; 7 nucleotides agree with TRBD1. V lost 4 bases to trimming and J lost 5 bases; unmatched junction nucleotides: 5. The germline V gene has CDR1 SGHNT and CDR2 YYREEE (reference sequence). CDR3 length: 13 residues. Written as DNA, the CDR3 is TGTGCCAGCAGCACAGGGGTGGAAACTGAAGCTTTCTTT. It is translated as CASSTGVETEAFF. Complete variable domain (other parts from reference TRBV5-4 and TRBJ1-1): ETGVTQSPTHLIKTRGQQVTLRCSSQSGHNTVSWYQQALGQGPQFIFQYYREEENGRGNFPPRFSGLQFPNYSSELNVNALELDDSALYLCASSTGVETEAFFGQGTRLTVV.

CDR3 bases: TGTGCCAGCAGTCCTAGGACAGACCCCTTATCCGAGCAGTACTTC. It is translated as CASSPRTDPLSEQYF. The chain couples TRBV6-5 to TRBJ2-7; TRBD1 might be the D (6 bases). The germline CDR1 and CDR2 sequences are MNHEY and SVGAGI. The V end was cut by 5 bases, the J end by 6 bases, with 20 bases between. The CDR3 is 15 amino acids.

The J gene is TRBJ1-3, the V gene TRBV9; 10 bases match TRBD1. Germline CDR1 reads SGDLS; CDR2 reads YYNGEE. This CDR3 region has 18 residues. Trimming took 3 bases from V and 0 from J; bases not matched to a gene: 9. The CDR3 is CASSGLTGGGLSGNTIYF. The DNA of the CDR3 is TGTGCCAGCAGCGGGCTGACAGGGGGCGGTCTCTCTGGAAACACCATATATTTT. The whole variable domain, filled in from reference TRBV9 and TRBJ1-3, reads DSGVTQTPKHLITATGQRVTLRCSPRSGDLSVYWYQQSLDQGLQFLIQYYNGEERAKGNILERFSAQQFPDLHSELNLSSLELGDSALYFCASSGLTGGGLSGNTIYFGEGSWLTVV.

J is TRBJ2-1 and V is TRBV6-5; 14 bases map to TRBD2. The length of the CDR3 is 15 residues. Trimming removed 4 bases from V and 9 bases from J; junction bases left unmatched: 5. Germline CDR1 and CDR2: MNHEY and SVGAGI. CDR3 amino acids: CASSWTSGGSGEQFF. CDR3 in DNA: TGTGCCAGCAGTTGGACTAGCGGGGGGTCCGGTGAGCAGTTCTTC.

This clone was seen a handful of times. V gene TRBV3-1 (or the pseudogene TRBV3-2) combines with J gene TRBJ2-1; tentatively, D is TRBD2 (6 bases). Germline V CDR1 and CDR2: LGHDT, YNNKEL (reference sequence). The CDR3 loop spans 11 amino acids. Trimming removed 5 bases at V and 9 bases at J, with 8 bases between. This CDR3 is CASSSAGEQFF. As DNA, the CDR3 is TGTGCCAGCAGCTCAGCGGGTGAGCAGTTCTTC.

The chain has TRBV30 and TRBJ1-6; weak D call: TRBD1 (6 bases). Germline loops: CDR1 GTSNPN, CDR2 SVGIG (reference sequence). V shed 2 bases and J shed 8 bases, with 13 bases lying between them. There are 14 residues in the CDR3. The CDR3 DNA follows: TGTGCCTGGAGTACCACAGGGACCTATTCACCCCTCCACTTT. It yields the protein CAWSTTGTYSPLHF.

The rearrangement uses TRBV6-2 or TRBV6-3 and TRBJ2-7, with D tentatively TRBD2 (5 bases). The CDR3 is made up of 15 amino acids. CDR1 and CDR2 (germline): MNHEY, SVGEGT. Trimming took 4 bases from V and 0 from J, leaving 13 bases between them. In nucleotides, the CDR3 is TGTGCCAGCAGTTCCGGAGGACTGGGCTCCTACGAGCAGTACTTC. This sequence encodes CASSSGGLGSYEQYF.

The chain joins TRBV6-2 or TRBV6-3 to TRBJ2-3; maybe TRBD2 (6 bases). Trimming stripped 1 base from V and 4 bases from J, with 12 bases between. Germline V gene data show CDR1 as MNHEY and CDR2 as SVGEGT. This CDR3 comprises 15 residues. The CDR3 DNA sequence: TGTGCCAGCAGTTACTTTGGGGGAGGCGCAGATACGCAGTATTTT. It is translated as CASSYFGGGADTQYF.

The J gene is TRBJ2-3, the V gene TRBV28; D possibly corresponds to TRBD2 (5 bases). Deletions cut 3 bases from V and 6 bases from J, with 13 bases between. Germline values: CDR1 MDHEN, CDR2 SYDVKM. The CDR3 runs 14 residues. The CDR3 DNA reads TGTGCCAGCAGTTTCCGCGGGTCCGGCGATACGCAGTATTTT. This sequence encodes CASSFRGSGDTQYF.

This clone was detected only once. V gene TRBV27 combines with J gene TRBJ2-7; tentatively, D is TRBD2 (6 bases). Trimming pared 6 bases from V and 2 bases from J, leaving 14 bases between. This CDR3 is 14 amino acids long. The germline V gene has CDR1 MNHEY and CDR2 SMNVEV (reference sequence). CDR3: CASRPAGSTYEQYV. CDR3 DNA: TGTGCCAGCAGACCAGCGGGCTCTACCTACGAGCAGTACGTC.

This clone appeared a single time. The chain links TRBV28 to TRBJ1-5; D gene unclear. V was trimmed by 6 bases and J by 5 bases, leaving 5 bases between them. This CDR3 region has 11 residues. The germline CDR1 and CDR2 sequences are MDHEN and SYDVKM. The CDR3 region has the DNA TGTGCCAGCAGAAGCGATCAGCCCCAGCATTTT. Amino acids: CASRSDQPQHF.

V usage is TRBV10-1 and J usage is TRBJ1-1, with D perhaps matching TRBD1 (6 bases). The V gene's germline CDR1 is WNHNN and CDR2 SYGVQD (reference sequence). Trimming removed 0 bases from V and 1 base from J, with 9 bases in between. The CDR3 is 15 residues long. CDR3 DNA: TGCGCCAGCAGTGAGTCCGAACAGGGGAACACTGAAGCTTTCTTT. It specifies CASSESEQGNTEAFF.

The chain joins TRBV10-3 to TRBJ2-1, with 8 bases that match TRBD2. The CDR3 spans 18 residues. V lost 4 bases to trimming and J lost 6 bases; unmatched junction nucleotides: 17. Germline CDR1 and CDR2: ENHRY and SYGVKD. CDR3 sequence (DNA): TGTGCCATCAGTGCACTAGATCCCGGGACTAGAGGAGGCAATGAGCAGTTCTTC. Its protein is CAISALDPGTRGGNEQFF.

V usage is TRBV7-2 and J usage is TRBJ2-2; D is ambiguous. Deletions cut 3 bases from V and 1 base from J, with 6 bases between. The germline V gene has CDR1 SGHTA and CDR2 FQGNSA. The CDR3 contains 14 residues. Here the CDR3 DNA reads TGTGCCAGCAGCTTCAGACAGAACACCGGGGAGCTGTTTTTT. Protein: CASSFRQNTGELFF.

This clone has a count of ten or more. The chain couples TRBV9 to TRBJ1-3; 7 nucleotides match TRBD1. The germline V gene has CDR1 SGDLS and CDR2 YYNGEE. The CDR3 runs 15 residues. V trimming: 2 bases; J trimming: 2 bases; junction bases outside the gene matches: 4. The CDR3 DNA sequence: TGTGCCAGCAGCGTCGGGACAGAAGCTGGAAACACCATATATTTT. Protein product: CASSVGTEAGNTIYF.

The chain employs TRBV3-1 (or the pseudogene TRBV3-2) and TRBJ1-3; D is perhaps TRBD1 (5 bases). From germline, CDR1 is LGHDT and CDR2 YNNKEL (reference sequence). The CDR3 extends over 15 amino acids. Trimming left V 0 bases short and J 3 bases short, with 9 bases between. CDR3 coding DNA: TGTGCCAGCAGCCAAGATTTTCAGGGTGGAAACACCATATATTTT. Protein: CASSQDFQGGNTIYF.

Only one count was recorded for this clone. This chain uses TRBV29-1 with TRBJ2-1; 9 positions agree with TRBD1. CDR3 length equals 15 residues. Germline CDR1 SQVTM, CDR2 ANQGSEA. Losses at the gene ends were 6 bases for V and 8 bases for J; bases not matched to a gene: 14. The CDR3 nucleotides read TGCAGCGTGTCTTGGGGGACAGGGAGTAGCGATGAGCAGTTCTTC. Its protein product is CSVSWGTGSSDEQFF.